This TCR beta chain appears in the sequencing data of a study of cytomegalovirus exposure and HLA in healthy donors. Findings and caveats of the study: In vitro assays verified that a few CMV-associated chains recognized CMV antigens specifically. Most sequenced TCRs were rare (though some public TCRs occurred in many donors).

Generated by immunoSEQ multiplex PCR, the TCRdb table keeps only in-frame clones and is missing some. The sample consists of more than 100,000 clones, around 89% of them appearing once. Concerning this clone itself: Its antigen is unknown.

The sample taken for sequencing was PBMCs. The sequence was obtained from a woman aged 18-30 years in good health and CMV-seropositive.

The CDR3 sequence is CASSQRDTSTDTQYF. DNA of the CDR3: TGCGCCAGCAGCCAACGGGACACTAGCACAGATACGCAGTATTTT. The gene calls are TRBV4-3 and TRBJ2-3; D is possibly TRBD1 (6 bases). Trimming pared 2 bases from V and 0 bases from J, leaving 9 bases between. Germline V gene data show CDR1 as LGHNA and CDR2 as YSLEER. The CDR3 has 15 residues.